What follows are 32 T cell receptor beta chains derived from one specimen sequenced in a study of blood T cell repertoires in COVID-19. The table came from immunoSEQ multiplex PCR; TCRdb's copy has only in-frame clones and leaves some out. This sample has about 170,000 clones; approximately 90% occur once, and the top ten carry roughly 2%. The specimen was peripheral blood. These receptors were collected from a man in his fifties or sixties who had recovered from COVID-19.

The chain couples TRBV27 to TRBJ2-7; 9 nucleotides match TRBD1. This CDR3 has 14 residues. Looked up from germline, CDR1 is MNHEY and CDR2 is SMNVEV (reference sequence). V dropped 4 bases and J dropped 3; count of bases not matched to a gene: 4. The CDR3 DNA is TGTGCCAGCAGTTGGGACAGGGACCTCTACGAGCAGTACTTC. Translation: CASSWDRDLYEQYF.

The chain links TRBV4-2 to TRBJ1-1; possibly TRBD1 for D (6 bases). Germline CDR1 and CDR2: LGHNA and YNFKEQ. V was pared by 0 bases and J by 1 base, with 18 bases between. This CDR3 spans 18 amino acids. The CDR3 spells CASSQEGRDRRPNTEAFF. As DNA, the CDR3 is TGTGCCAGCAGCCAAGAAGGGCGAGACAGGCGACCGAACACTGAAGCTTTCTTT.

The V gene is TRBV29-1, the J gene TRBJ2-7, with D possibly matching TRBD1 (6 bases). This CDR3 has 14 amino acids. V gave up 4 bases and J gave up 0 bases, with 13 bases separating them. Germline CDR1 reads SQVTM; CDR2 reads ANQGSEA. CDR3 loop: CSVVRGSGSYEQYF. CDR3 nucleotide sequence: TGCAGCGTTGTGAGGGGGTCCGGCTCCTACGAGCAGTACTTC.

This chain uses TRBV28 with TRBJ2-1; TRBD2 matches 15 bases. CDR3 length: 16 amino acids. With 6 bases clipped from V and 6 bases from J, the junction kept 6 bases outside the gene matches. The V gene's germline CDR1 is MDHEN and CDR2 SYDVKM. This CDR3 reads CASRRTSGGGGNEQFF. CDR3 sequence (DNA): TGTGCCAGCAGGAGGACTAGCGGGGGGGGTGGCAATGAGCAGTTCTTC.

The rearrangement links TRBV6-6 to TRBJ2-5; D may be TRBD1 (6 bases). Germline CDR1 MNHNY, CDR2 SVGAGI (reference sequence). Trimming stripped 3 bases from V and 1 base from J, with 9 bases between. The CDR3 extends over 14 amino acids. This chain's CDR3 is CASSYGGIQETQYF. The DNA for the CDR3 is TGTGCCAGCAGTTATGGGGGCATCCAAGAGACCCAGTACTTC.

The CDR3 DNA is TGTGCCAGCAGCCCGACCCAGGGTGGCTACACCTTC. This codes for CASSPTQGGYTF. The chain couples TRBV7-9 to TRBJ1-2, with D perhaps matching TRBD1 (5 bases). This CDR3 spans 12 amino acids. V lost 5 bases and J 7 bases, leaving 11 bases between the germline ends. Per germline, CDR1 SEHNR and CDR2 FQNEAQ (reference sequence).

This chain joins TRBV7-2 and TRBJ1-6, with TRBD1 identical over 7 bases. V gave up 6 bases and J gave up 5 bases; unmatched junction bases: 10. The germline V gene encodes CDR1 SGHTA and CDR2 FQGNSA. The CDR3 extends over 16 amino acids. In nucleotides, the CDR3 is TGTGCCAGCAGACCATGGCTAGGGGGCAATAATTCACCCCTCCACTTT. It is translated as CASRPWLGGNNSPLHF.

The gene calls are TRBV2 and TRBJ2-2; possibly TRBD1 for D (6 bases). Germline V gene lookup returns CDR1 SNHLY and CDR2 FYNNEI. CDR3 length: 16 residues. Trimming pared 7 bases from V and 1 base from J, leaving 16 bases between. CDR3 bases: TGTGCCAGCAATCTTGACGGGACACTGAACACCGGGGAGCTGTTTTTT. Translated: CASNLDGTLNTGELFF.

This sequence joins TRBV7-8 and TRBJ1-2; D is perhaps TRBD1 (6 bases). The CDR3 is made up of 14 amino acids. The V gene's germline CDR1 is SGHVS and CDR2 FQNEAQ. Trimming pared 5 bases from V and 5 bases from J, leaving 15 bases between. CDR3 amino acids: CASSLNQGSYGYTF. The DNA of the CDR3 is TGTGCCAGCAGCCTTAACCAGGGGAGTTATGGCTACACCTTC.

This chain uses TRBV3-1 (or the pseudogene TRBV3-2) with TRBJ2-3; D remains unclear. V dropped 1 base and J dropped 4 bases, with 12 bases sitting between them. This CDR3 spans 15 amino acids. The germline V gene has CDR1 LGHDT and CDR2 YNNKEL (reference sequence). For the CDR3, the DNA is TGTGCCAGCAGCCAAGCGGAGAGCTGGGCAGATACGCAGTATTTT. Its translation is CASSQAESWADTQYF.

CDR3 amino acids: CASSQGGFRYTF. The DNA of the CDR3 is TGCGCCAGCAGCCAGGGGGGGTTTCGCTACACCTTC. The chain carries TRBV4-3 and TRBJ1-2; TRBD1 is a possible D gene (5 bases). Per germline, CDR1 LGHNA and CDR2 YSLEER. The CDR3 has 12 amino acids. The V and J ends lost 3 bases and 9 bases respectively, with 11 bases between them.

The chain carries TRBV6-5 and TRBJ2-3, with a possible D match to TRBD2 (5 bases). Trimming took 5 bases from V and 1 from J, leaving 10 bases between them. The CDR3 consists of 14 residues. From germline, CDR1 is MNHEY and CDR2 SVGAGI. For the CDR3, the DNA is TGTGCCAGCAGTCCTAGCTGGCGCACAGATACGCAGTATTTT. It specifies CASSPSWRTDTQYF.

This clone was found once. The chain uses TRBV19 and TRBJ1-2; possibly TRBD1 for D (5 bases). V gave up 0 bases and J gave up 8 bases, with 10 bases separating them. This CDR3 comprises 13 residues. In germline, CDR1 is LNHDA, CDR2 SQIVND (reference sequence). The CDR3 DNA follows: TGTGCCAGTAGTATAGACGGGGACTTGGGCTACACCTTC. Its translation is CASSIDGDLGYTF. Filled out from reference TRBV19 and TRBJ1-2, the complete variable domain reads DGGITQSPKYLFRKEGQNVTLSCEQNLNHDAMYWYRQDPGQGLRLIYYSQIVNDFQKGDIAEGYSVSREKKESFPLTVTSAQKNPTAFYLCASSIDGDLGYTFGSGTRLTVV.

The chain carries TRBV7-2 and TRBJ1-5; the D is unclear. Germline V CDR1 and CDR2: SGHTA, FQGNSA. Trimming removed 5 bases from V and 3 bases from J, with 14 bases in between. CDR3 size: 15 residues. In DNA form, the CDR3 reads TGTGCCAGCAGCAGAGACCGGGTCCCCAATCAGCCCCAGCATTTT. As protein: CASSRDRVPNQPQHF.

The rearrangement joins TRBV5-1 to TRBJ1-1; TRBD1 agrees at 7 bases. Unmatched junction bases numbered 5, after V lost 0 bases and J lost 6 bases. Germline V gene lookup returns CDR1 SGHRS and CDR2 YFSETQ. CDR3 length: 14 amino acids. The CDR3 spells CASSLDRGRAEAFF. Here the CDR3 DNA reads TGCGCCAGCAGCTTGGACAGGGGTCGGGCTGAAGCTTTCTTT.

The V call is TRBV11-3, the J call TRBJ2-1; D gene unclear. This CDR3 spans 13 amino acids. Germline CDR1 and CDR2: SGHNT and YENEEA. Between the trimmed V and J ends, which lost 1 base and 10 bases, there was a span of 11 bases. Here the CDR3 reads CASSLGGQREQFF. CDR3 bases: TGTGCCAGCAGCTTAGGTGGGCAACGGGAGCAGTTCTTC.

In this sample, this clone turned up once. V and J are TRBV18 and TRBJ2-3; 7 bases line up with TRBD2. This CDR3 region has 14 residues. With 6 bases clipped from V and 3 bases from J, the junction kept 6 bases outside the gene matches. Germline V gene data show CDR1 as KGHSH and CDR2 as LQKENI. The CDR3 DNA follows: TGTGCCAGCTCTGGGAGGGATGGAACAGATACGCAGTATTTT. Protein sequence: CASSGRDGTDTQYF.

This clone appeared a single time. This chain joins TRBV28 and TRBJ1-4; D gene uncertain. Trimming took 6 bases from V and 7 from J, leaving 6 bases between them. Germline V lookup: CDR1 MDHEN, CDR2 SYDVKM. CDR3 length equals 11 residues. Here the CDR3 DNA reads TGTGCCAGCAGCCTAGTTGAAAAACTGTTTTTT. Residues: CASSLVEKLFF.

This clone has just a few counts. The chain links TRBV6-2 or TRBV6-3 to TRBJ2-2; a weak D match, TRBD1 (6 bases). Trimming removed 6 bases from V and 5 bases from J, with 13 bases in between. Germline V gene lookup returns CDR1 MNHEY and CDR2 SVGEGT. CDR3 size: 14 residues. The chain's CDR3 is CASSPRGWTGELFF. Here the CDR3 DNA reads TGTGCCAGCAGCCCCAGGGGTTGGACCGGGGAGCTGTTTTTT.

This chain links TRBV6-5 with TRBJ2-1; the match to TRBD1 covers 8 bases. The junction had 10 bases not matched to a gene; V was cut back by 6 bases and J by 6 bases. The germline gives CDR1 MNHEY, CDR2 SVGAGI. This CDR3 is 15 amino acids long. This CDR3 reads CASSEGGTGLNEQFF. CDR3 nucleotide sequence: TGTGCCAGCAGCGAGGGTGGGACAGGTCTCAATGAGCAGTTCTTC.

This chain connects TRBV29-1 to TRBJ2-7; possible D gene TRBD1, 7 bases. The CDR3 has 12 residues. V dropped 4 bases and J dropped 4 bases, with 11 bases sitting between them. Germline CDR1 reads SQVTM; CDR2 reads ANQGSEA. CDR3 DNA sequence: TGCAGCGTTGTCGCAGGGGGGTACGAGCAGTACTTC. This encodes CSVVAGGYEQYF.

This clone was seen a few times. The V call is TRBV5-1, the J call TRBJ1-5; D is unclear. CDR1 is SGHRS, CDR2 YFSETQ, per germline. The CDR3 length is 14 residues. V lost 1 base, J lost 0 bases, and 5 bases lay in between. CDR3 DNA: TGCGCCAGCAGCTTGTCGGGTAGCAATCAGCCCCAGCATTTT. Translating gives CASSLSGSNQPQHF.

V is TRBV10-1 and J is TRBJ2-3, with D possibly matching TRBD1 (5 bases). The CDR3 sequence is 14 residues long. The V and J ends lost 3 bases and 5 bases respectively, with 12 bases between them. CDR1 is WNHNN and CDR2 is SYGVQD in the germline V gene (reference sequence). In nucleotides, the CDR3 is TGCGCCAGCAGTGACGAAGGGGCACAAGATACGCAGTATTTT. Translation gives CASSDEGAQDTQYF.

The CDR3 sequence: CASSYRGQGNYGYTF. The CDR3 region has the DNA TGTGCCAGCAGTTACCGTGGACAGGGGAACTATGGCTACACCTTC. The chain joins TRBV6-2 or TRBV6-3 to TRBJ1-2; 9 nucleotides align to TRBD1. CDR3 length equals 15 residues. With V trimmed by 2 bases and J by 2 bases, 3 bases remained unmatched. CDR1 and CDR2 from the germline V gene are MNHEY and SVGEGT.

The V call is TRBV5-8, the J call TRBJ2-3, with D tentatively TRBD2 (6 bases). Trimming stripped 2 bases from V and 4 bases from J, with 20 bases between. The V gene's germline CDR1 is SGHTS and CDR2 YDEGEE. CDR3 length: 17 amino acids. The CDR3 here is CASSFNTFLGGADTQYF. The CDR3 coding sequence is TGTGCCAGCAGCTTTAATACGTTTTTAGGCGGGGCAGATACGCAGTATTTT.

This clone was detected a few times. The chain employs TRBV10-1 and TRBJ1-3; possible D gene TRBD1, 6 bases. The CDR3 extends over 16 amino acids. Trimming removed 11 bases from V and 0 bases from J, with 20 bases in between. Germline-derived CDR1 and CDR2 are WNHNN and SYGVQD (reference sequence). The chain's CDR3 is CASSAGTPNSGNTIYF. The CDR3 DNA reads TGCGCCTCCTCCGCCGGGACACCTAACTCTGGAAACACCATATATTTT.

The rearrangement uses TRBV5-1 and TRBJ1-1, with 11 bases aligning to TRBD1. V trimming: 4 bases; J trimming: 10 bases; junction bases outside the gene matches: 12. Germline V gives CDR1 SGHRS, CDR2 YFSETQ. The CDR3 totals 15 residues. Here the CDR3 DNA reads TGCGCCAGCAGCATAGGGACAGGGGGTATTTTTTCAGCTTTCTTT. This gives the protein CASSIGTGGIFSAFF.

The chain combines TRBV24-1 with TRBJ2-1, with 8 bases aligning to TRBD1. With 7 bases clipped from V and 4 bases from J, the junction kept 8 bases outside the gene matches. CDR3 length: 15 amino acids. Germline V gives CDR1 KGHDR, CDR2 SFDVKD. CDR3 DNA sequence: TGTGCCACCAGCCAGACAGGGGTGGGATACAATGAGCAGTTCTTC. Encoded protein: CATSQTGVGYNEQFF.

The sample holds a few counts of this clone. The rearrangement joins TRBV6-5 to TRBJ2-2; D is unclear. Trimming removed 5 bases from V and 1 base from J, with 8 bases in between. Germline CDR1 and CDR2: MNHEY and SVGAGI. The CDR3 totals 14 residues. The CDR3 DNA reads TGTGCCAGCAGTCCAGGTGGGAACACCGGGGAGCTGTTTTTT. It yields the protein CASSPGGNTGELFF.

CDR3 DNA sequence: TGTGCCAGCAGCACGGTGGGGGGTCAGCCCCAGCATTTT. Amino acids: CASSTVGGQPQHF. The chain couples TRBV7-9 to TRBJ1-5; D is perhaps TRBD1 (5 bases). Germline loops: CDR1 SEHNR, CDR2 FQNEAQ (reference sequence). V was pared by 5 bases and J by 6 bases, with 11 bases between. The CDR3 has 13 residues.

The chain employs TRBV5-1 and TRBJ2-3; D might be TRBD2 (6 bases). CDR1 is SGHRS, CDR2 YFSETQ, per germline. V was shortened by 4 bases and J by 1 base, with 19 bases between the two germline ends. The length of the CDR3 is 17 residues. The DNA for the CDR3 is TGCGCCAGCAGCCCCGGGGGTTCTGGTGGGGGCACAGATACGCAGTATTTT. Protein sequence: CASSPGGSGGGTDTQYF.

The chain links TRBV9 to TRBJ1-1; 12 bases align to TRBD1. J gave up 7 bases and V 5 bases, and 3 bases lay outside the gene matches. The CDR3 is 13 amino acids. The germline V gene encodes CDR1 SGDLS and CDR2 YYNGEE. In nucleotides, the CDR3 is TGTGCCAGCAGGGGGACAGGGGGCGGTGAAGCTTTCTTT. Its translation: CASRGTGGGEAFF.